The subject of this entry is one T cell receptor beta chain. No cognate antigen has been identified for it. It has no much larger one-base neighbor in the sample; base qualities were not kept. The data were taken from a study of T-cell memory formation after mild COVID-19 (dated by TCRdb to the early 2020s). Concerning the study at large: TCR sequence clusters from the two donors were found to be largely donor specific. Longitudinal TCRalpha and TCRbeta repertoire sequencing tracked T-cell clones expanding and contracting after mild COVID-19 in a couple of donors. Two young, previously healthy adult volunteers, one female and one male, were included in the cohort. What the research found in general, with its limitations: Clones contracting from day 15 to 85 had balanced CD4/CD8 phenotypes, while a second wave expanding from day 15 to 37 was biased towards CD4+. The study covered only two mild cases, and larger cohorts including severe cases with pre-infection samples were considered necessary. SARS-CoV-2 specificity was not confirmed for the second-wave clones peaking on day 37. Contracting CD4+ clones appeared mostly in the CM and EM memory subsets, whereas CD8+ clones were enriched in EMRA. The detection of some responding clones in pre-infection memory suggests that pre-existing cross-reactive memory T cells joined the SARS-CoV-2 response.

Ficoll-Paque density gradient centrifugation was used to isolate PBMCs. The sequencing machine was an Illumina NovaSeq 6000. TCRalpha and TCRbeta cDNA libraries were constructed by 5'RACE with constant-segment primers, with sample barcodes and unique molecular identifiers being introduced. RNA was extracted from every sample with Trizol reagent. The libraries were amplified in two PCR steps, and the second step added a second sample barcode and Illumina TruSeq adapters. Sequencing of the libraries was done on an Illumina NovaSeq, producing 2 x 150 bp paired-end reads. As for the original processing: Reads were demultiplexed and collapsed into UMI-guided consensus sequences with migec v1.2.7. Using mixcr v2.1.11, the UMI consensuses were aligned to TRA and TRB V and J templates and assembled into clonotypes. Expanded or contracted clonotypes were those called significant by both edgeR and NoisET, with noise models trained on biological replicates. For edgeR calls, the thresholds were a false discovery rate-adjusted p below 0.01 and a log2 fold-change of 1. As an exploratory analysis of dynamics, max-normalized trajectories of the 1000 most abundant clonotypes were examined with PCA combined with hierarchical clustering. The CD4 or CD8 phenotype of responding clones was assigned using the separately sequenced CD4+ and CD8+ repertoires. TCRdb trimmed public reads at Q25 via fastp, called clones via MiXCR and kept in-frame beta chains. Every entry covers one CDR3 protein and lists the most common genes and DNA from its rows. These V and J calls originate from TCRdb's pipeline instead of the authors' own analysis. Within this sample are 400,000 or so distinct CDR3 sequences, with under 25% of them counted one time only. In total, the top ten clones hold around an eighth of the sample.

The CDR3 contains 14 residues, cysteine and phenylalanine counted. Of all the DNA, just the CDR3 is kept, 42 bases in frame from base 1. As encoded in the germline V gene (reference sequence), CDR1 is SGHNT while CDR2 is YYREEE. The trim is 0 bases for V and 6 bases for J, with a gap of 10 bases between the germline ends. This TCR came from an adult woman who had mild COVID-19 (a few samples of this study predate the infection). The sample titles of this study are shuffled in the database, so cell type and time point are left out; the donor was told from shared clones. The rearrangement joined TRBV5-4 to TRBJ2-1, and perhaps TRBD1 as D gene, on 5 matching bases. Sequenced: PBMCs or a T cell subset sorted from them (not recorded which). The CDR3 sequence is CASSLEGLSNEQFF. The nucleotide sequence is given as TGTGCCAGCAGCTTGGAGGGGCTGAGCAATGAGCAGTTCTTC.